Following are 15 T cell receptor beta chains from one sample sequenced in a study of T cell responses to AZD1222 COVID-19 vaccine (dated by TCRdb to about 2021). Interpreted using the paper, the time point label stands for: baseline before first vaccination. Reading the label with the study, this specimen's treatment or condition is: meningococcal conjugate vaccine given as trial control. Library generation was performed with the immunoSEQ multiplex PCR assay. TCRdb took over this immuneACCESS table, retaining in-frame rearrangements with V and J assigned. Such tables are incomplete; in checked studies, under half of the missing clones stem from an unresolved V gene, and the remainder is unexplained. The sample records 100,000 to 150,000 clones, roughly 87% of which are singletons. Jointly, the top ten make up about 4.5% of the sample. The sample in question was peripheral blood, obtained on day 0 of MenACWY control vaccination. The source of these receptors is an adult in good health.

The chain combines TRBV15 with TRBJ1-2, with TRBD1 as a possible D gene (6 bases). The CDR3 covers 14 residues. Germline V gives CDR1 LNHNV, CDR2 YYDKDF (reference sequence). V was cut by 8 bases and J by 2 bases, with 15 bases left in between. CDR3 nucleotide sequence: TGTGCCACCCAGCCTGGGGGGCGGAACTATGGCTACACCTTC. Its protein product is CATQPGGRNYGYTF. The whole variable domain, remainder taken from reference TRBV15 and TRBJ1-2, is DAMVIQNPRYQVTQFGKPVTLSCSQTLNHNVMYWYQQKSSQAPKLLFHYYDKDFNNEADTPDNFQSRRPNTSFCFLDIRSPGLGDTAMYLCATQPGGRNYGYTFGSGTRLTVV.

The V gene is TRBV7-2, the J gene TRBJ1-2, with TRBD1 matching 7 bases. The CDR3 is 14 residues long. The V segment lost 0 bases and the J segment 8 bases; nucleotides outside the gene matches: 6. Germline CDR1 and CDR2: SGHTA and FQGNSA. CDR3 protein: CASSLAHRGQGYTF. The CDR3 bases are TGTGCCAGCAGCTTAGCCCACAGGGGCCAGGGCTACACCTTC.

The chain uses TRBV6-5 and TRBJ2-4; 9 bases are a match to TRBD2. J was trimmed by 11 bases and V by 6 bases; bases with no gene match: 5. Germline CDR1 is MNHEY and CDR2 is SVGAGI. The CDR3 runs 12 residues. This CDR3 is CASRAGGLVQYF. The CDR3 nucleotides are TGTGCCAGCAGAGCGGGGGGTTTGGTTCAGTACTTC.

This clone came up once. The chain combines TRBV6-5 with TRBJ2-2, with 8 bases that match TRBD1. The CDR3 totals 15 residues. In germline, CDR1 is MNHEY, CDR2 SVGAGI. V lost 9 bases, J lost 6 bases, and 12 bases stayed unmatched. The chain's CDR3 is CASTSQGARAGELFF. The CDR3 DNA sequence: TGTGCCAGTACCTCTCAGGGGGCGCGGGCCGGGGAGCTGTTTTTT.

The chain uses TRBV10-3 and TRBJ1-5; perhaps TRBD1 as D (6 bases). Trimming removed 7 bases at V and 7 bases at J, with 17 bases between. CDR1 and CDR2 from the germline V gene are ENHRY and SYGVKD. The CDR3 consists of 14 residues. The CDR3 region is CAIKGEPGGQPQHF. DNA for the CDR3: TGTGCCATCAAGGGGGAACCGGGGGGACAGCCCCAGCATTTT.

J is TRBJ1-6 and V is TRBV15; D not resolved. Looked up from germline, CDR1 is LNHNV and CDR2 is YYDKDF (reference sequence). This CDR3 has 14 amino acids. V lost 0 bases and J lost 5, with 5 bases in between. CDR3 amino acids: CATSRDQDNSPLHF. DNA for the CDR3: TGTGCCACCAGCAGAGATCAGGATAATTCACCCCTCCACTTT.

This chain uses TRBV2 with TRBJ1-5, with TRBD1 as a possible D gene (6 bases). The V and J ends lost 6 bases and 6 bases respectively, with 15 bases between them. Germline CDR1 is SNHLY and CDR2 is FYNNEI. This CDR3 region has 14 residues. The CDR3 reads CASRPTGFGQPQHF. The CDR3 DNA reads TGTGCCAGCAGACCTACAGGGTTCGGTCAGCCCCAGCATTTT.

The V and J genes are TRBV28 and TRBJ2-5; TRBD2 aligns across 7 bases. Losses at the gene ends were 3 bases for V and 2 bases for J; bases not matched to a gene: 3. The CDR3 consists of 14 residues. CDR1 is MDHEN and CDR2 is SYDVKM in the germline V gene. Here the CDR3 reads CASSLTGLQETQYF. As DNA, the CDR3 is TGTGCCAGCAGTTTGACGGGACTACAAGAGACCCAGTACTTC.

The CDR3 nucleotides read TGTGCCAGCAGCCAAGAAGGCGCCGGACCCATGAAGGAACTGTTTTTT. This encodes CASSQEGAGPMKELFF. The gene calls are TRBV3-1 (or the pseudogene TRBV3-2) and TRBJ1-4; unclear D gene. Trimming removed 0 bases from V and 12 bases from J, with 20 bases in between. The CDR3 has 16 amino acids. Per germline, CDR1 LGHDT and CDR2 YNNKEL (reference sequence).

J is TRBJ1-2 and V is TRBV19, with D perhaps TRBD1 (5 bases). Germline V lookup: CDR1 LNHDA, CDR2 SQIVND (reference sequence). This CDR3 is 13 amino acids long. The ends were cut back, 3 bases at V and 7 bases at J, with 12 bases in the middle. DNA of the CDR3: TGTGCCAGTAGTATCCGGGCGCAGGGTGGCTACACCTTC. It translates to CASSIRAQGGYTF. Combining the CDR3 with reference TRBV19 and TRBJ1-2 gives the whole variable domain DGGITQSPKYLFRKEGQNVTLSCEQNLNHDAMYWYRQDPGQGLRLIYYSQIVNDFQKGDIAEGYSVSREKKESFPLTVTSAQKNPTAFYLCASSIRAQGGYTFGSGTRLTVV.

As DNA, the CDR3 is TGTGCCAGCAGAGACAGGGGGAGCAATCAGCCCCAGCATTTT. Translating gives CASRDRGSNQPQHF. The chain recombines TRBV3-1 (or the pseudogene TRBV3-2) with TRBJ1-5, with TRBD1 identical over 9 bases. The V segment lost 6 bases and the J segment 1 base; nucleotides outside the gene matches: 1. CDR3 length: 14 amino acids. Looked up from germline, CDR1 is LGHDT and CDR2 is YNNKEL (reference sequence).

This chain uses TRBV25-1 with TRBJ1-3, with D possibly matching TRBD1 (5 bases). The CDR3 has 16 amino acids. Trimming cost V 4 bases and J 0 bases, with 13 bases left between them. The germline gives CDR1 MGHDK, CDR2 SYGVNS. CDR3 bases: TGTGCCAGCAGTGGTGGGGGTGCTTTCTCTGGAAACACCATATATTTT. The encoded protein is CASSGGGAFSGNTIYF. Complete variable domain (other parts from reference TRBV25-1 and TRBJ1-3): EADIYQTPRYLVIGTGKKITLECSQTMGHDKMYWYQQDPGMELHLIHYSYGVNSTEKGDLSSESTVSRIRTEHFPLTLESARPSHTSQYLCASSGGGAFSGNTIYFGEGSWLTVV.

The V call is TRBV18, the J call TRBJ2-1; perhaps TRBD2 as D (5 bases). The CDR3 consists of 13 residues. Looked up from germline, CDR1 is KGHSH and CDR2 is LQKENI. The germline V and J ends were trimmed by 5 bases and 9 bases, with 14 bases remaining between them. CDR3 sequence reads: CASSSNAGVEQFF. The CDR3 DNA reads TGTGCCAGCTCATCAAACGCCGGGGTTGAGCAGTTCTTC.

The V gene is TRBV7-9, the J gene TRBJ1-3; no reliable D call. The CDR3 spans 14 residues. CDR1 is SEHNR and CDR2 is FQNEAQ in the germline V gene (reference sequence). The V end was cut by 3 bases, the J end by 2 bases, with 8 bases between. Here the CDR3 reads CASSLRGTGNTIYF. The CDR3 bases are TGTGCCAGCAGCTTGCGGGGAACTGGAAACACCATATATTTT.

A single count supports this clone. J is TRBJ1-2 and V is TRBV4-1, with 7 bases fitting TRBD1. This CDR3 region has 15 residues. Germline-derived CDR1 and CDR2 are MGHRA and YSYEKL. V shed 5 bases and J 3 bases; nucleotides not matched to a gene: 9. CDR3 DNA: TGCGCCAGCAGCACCCGGACAGGCGCGGACTATGGCTACACCTTC. Amino acid sequence: CASSTRTGADYGYTF.